This T cell receptor (beta chain) was documented in a study of cytomegalovirus exposure and HLA in healthy donors. About the study: A data release that came early held roughly 80 million unique TCRs from HLA-typed donors. Most donors, around 81% of some 400 genotyped, fell in the Caucasian-associated ancestry cluster.

CDR3 size: 17 residues. Germline V gene sequence: CDR1 SGHDN, CDR2 FVKESK. The ends lost 4 bases at V and 4 bases at J; junction bases unmatched: 14. PCR involved 60 Vbeta and 13 Jbeta primers. Profiled with immunoSEQ multiplex PCR; TCRdb holds only in-frame clones, not every one. The sample lists over 200,000 clones, 75% occurring once. As regards this clone: Its antigen is not known.

Study-wide results and caveats: It was reportedly the case that the classifier diagnosed cytomegalovirus status with high specificity and sensitivity. Donors were assumed by presence/absence analyses to have roughly uniform sequencing depth.

The sequencing sample was made of PBMCs. This sequence was found in a woman aged 25 to 39 in good health and CMV-seronegative. The chain links TRBV14 to TRBJ1-2, with 8 bases that match TRBD1. The CDR3 nucleotides are TGTGCCAGCAGCCCGTCATTCCAGGGGGCGAAGAGCTATGGCTACACCTTC. Protein sequence: CASSPSFQGAKSYGYTF.